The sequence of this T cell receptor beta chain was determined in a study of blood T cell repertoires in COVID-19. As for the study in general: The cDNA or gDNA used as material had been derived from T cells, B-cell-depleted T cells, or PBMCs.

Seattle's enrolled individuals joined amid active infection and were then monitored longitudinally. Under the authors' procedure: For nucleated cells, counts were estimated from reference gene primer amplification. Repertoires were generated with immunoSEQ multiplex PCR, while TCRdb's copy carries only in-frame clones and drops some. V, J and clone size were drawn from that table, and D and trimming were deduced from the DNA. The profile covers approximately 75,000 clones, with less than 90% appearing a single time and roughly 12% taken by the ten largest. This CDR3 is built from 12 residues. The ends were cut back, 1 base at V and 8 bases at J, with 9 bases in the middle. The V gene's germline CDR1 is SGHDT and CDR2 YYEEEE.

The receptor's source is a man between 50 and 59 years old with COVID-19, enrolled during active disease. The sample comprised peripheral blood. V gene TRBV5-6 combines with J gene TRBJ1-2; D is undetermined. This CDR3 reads CASSLNRAGYTF. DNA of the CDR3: TGTGCCAGCAGCTTGAATCGCGCGGGCTACACCTTC.